This entry lists 16 T cell receptor beta chains sequenced from one sample in a study of shared clonotypes between healthy human individuals. The method was immunoSEQ multiplex PCR; TCRdb's version includes in-frame clones alone and lacks a portion of them. Among 2.3 million or so clones listed, 90% to 95% were seen once. Sequenced sample: naive CD4+ T cells from PBMCs. Regarding subset: CD45RA+ positively selected. The receptors were sampled from a man younger than 30 in good health. Some clones in this sample may be carry-over from other donors' samples.

V gene TRBV2 combines with J gene TRBJ1-2; TRBD1 aligns across 8 bases. Germline CDR1 and CDR2: SNHLY and FYNNEI. CDR3 length: 13 residues. Losses at the gene ends were 10 bases for V and 5 bases for J; bases not matched to a gene: 9. In nucleotides, the CDR3 is TGTGCCACCACGGACAGGGATTCGTATGGCTACACCTTC. Protein sequence: CATTDRDSYGYTF. Supplemented by reference TRBV2 and TRBJ1-2, the full variable domain reads EPEVTQTPSHQVTQMGQEVILRCVPISNHLYFYWYRQILGQKVEFLVSFYNNEISEKSEIFDDQFSVERPDGSNFTLKIRSTKLEDSAMYFCATTDRDSYGYTFGSGTRLTVV.

The chain is built from TRBV7-2 and TRBJ2-3, with a possible D match to TRBD2 (6 bases). The CDR3 spans 14 residues. Trimming left V 3 bases short and J 2 bases short, with 9 bases between. Germline V gene lookup returns CDR1 SGHTA and CDR2 FQGNSA. CDR3 sequence reads: CASSLRDSTDTQYF. The CDR3 nucleotides are TGTGCCAGCAGCTTGCGGGACTCCACAGATACGCAGTATTTT.

V gene TRBV11-3 combines with J gene TRBJ2-1; 15 bases are shared with TRBD2. J lost 6 bases, V lost 5 bases, and 5 bases had no gene match. This CDR3 region has 16 residues. Germline CDR1 SGHNT, CDR2 YENEEA. The DNA of the CDR3 is TGTGCCAGCAGCAAAACGGGACTAGCGGGAGGCAATGAGCAGTTCTTC. Translated, it gives CASSKTGLAGGNEQFF.

The V gene is TRBV18, the J gene TRBJ2-1; D may be TRBD2 (6 bases). V was clipped by 6 bases and J by 5 bases, with 20 bases between them. Germline V gives CDR1 KGHSH, CDR2 LQKENI. This CDR3 contains 16 residues. The CDR3 sequence is CASSRVAGTINNEQFF. The CDR3 nucleotides are TGTGCCAGCTCTCGCGTGGCGGGAACCATCAACAATGAGCAGTTCTTC.

V usage is TRBV4-2 and J usage is TRBJ2-1; 8 bases align to TRBD2. V lost 8 bases and J lost 0; bases outside the gene matches: 6. The CDR3 extends over 15 amino acids. Germline V CDR1 and CDR2: LGHNA, YNFKEQ. CDR3 DNA: TGTGCCAGCGGACGGGAGGGGACCTCCTACAATGAGCAGTTCTTC. As protein: CASGREGTSYNEQFF.

The V call is TRBV28, the J call TRBJ2-5; 10 bases are a match to TRBD1. CDR1 and CDR2 (germline): MDHEN, SYDVKM. The ends lost 3 bases at V and 4 bases at J; junction bases unmatched: 5. The CDR3 has 15 amino acids. In nucleotides, the CDR3 is TGTGCCAGCAGTTTTTCGACAGGGGGCCCAGAGACCCAGTACTTC. Encoded protein: CASSFSTGGPETQYF.

This chain links TRBV5-1 with TRBJ2-6; no clear D gene. Trimming removed 3 bases at V and 0 bases at J, with 19 bases between. Germline V lookup: CDR1 SGHRS, CDR2 YFSETQ. The CDR3 contains 19 residues. The CDR3 spells CASSSLPSYGHSGANVLTF. CDR3 nucleotides: TGCGCCAGCAGCTCCCTACCGTCGTACGGGCACTCTGGGGCCAACGTCCTGACTTTC.

The chain uses TRBV18 and TRBJ2-7; D ambiguous. The V end was cut by 6 bases, the J end by 4 bases, with 16 bases between. CDR1 is KGHSH, CDR2 LQKENI, per germline. The CDR3 consists of 14 residues. CDR3 amino acids: CASSSRLEAYEQYF. CDR3 coding DNA: TGTGCCAGCTCGAGCCGTCTAGAGGCTTACGAGCAGTACTTC. Full variable domain (remainder filled in from reference TRBV18 and TRBJ2-7): NAGVMQNPRHLVRRRGQEARLRCSPMKGHSHVYWYRQLPEEGLKFMVYLQKENIIDESGMPKERFSAEFPKEGPSILRIQQVVRGDSAAYFCASSSRLEAYEQYFGPGTRLTVT.

This clone has just a few counts. Other DNA variants within this sample encode the same CDR3. V usage is TRBV2 and J usage is TRBJ1-5, with D uncertain. Trimming left V 3 bases short and J 7 bases short, with 7 bases between. In germline, CDR1 is SNHLY, CDR2 FYNNEI. The CDR3 length is 12 residues. CDR3: CASSDGNQPQHF. The DNA for the CDR3 is TGTGCCAGCAGTGACGGGAACCAGCCCCAGCATTTT. Combining the CDR3 with reference TRBV2 and TRBJ1-5 gives the whole variable domain EPEVTQTPSHQVTQMGQEVILRCVPISNHLYFYWYRQILGQKVEFLVSFYNNEISEKSEIFDDQFSVERPDGSNFTLKIRSTKLEDSAMYFCASSDGNQPQHFGDGTRLSIL.

The V and J genes are TRBV5-5 and TRBJ2-3; 10 bases match TRBD2. CDR1 is SGHKS and CDR2 is YYEKEE in the germline V gene (reference sequence). This CDR3 comprises 17 residues. Germline trimming cut 5 bases from V and 4 bases from J; bases unmatched to any gene: 13. This chain's CDR3 is CASSLWGASGSADTQYF. For the CDR3, the DNA is TGTGCCAGCAGTCTATGGGGTGCTAGCGGGAGTGCAGATACGCAGTATTTT.

The V call is TRBV10-3, the J call TRBJ1-3; D call uncertain. The CDR3 runs 14 residues. The germline CDR1 and CDR2 sequences are ENHRY and SYGVKD. Trimming cost V 11 bases and J 0 bases, with 14 bases left between them. The CDR3 DNA reads as TGTGCCGCCGGACGGTATTCCTCTGGAAACACCATATATTTT. It translates to CAAGRYSSGNTIYF.

This chain connects TRBV9 to TRBJ2-2; no definite D call. Trimming removed 0 bases at V and 0 bases at J, with 9 bases between. Germline loops: CDR1 SGDLS, CDR2 YYNGEE. The CDR3 is 16 residues long. CDR3 sequence reads: CASSVVDWSNTGELFF. The CDR3 bases are TGTGCCAGCAGCGTAGTTGACTGGTCGAACACCGGGGAGCTGTTTTTT. Looking up the rest from reference TRBV9 and TRBJ2-2 gives the full variable domain: DSGVTQTPKHLITATGQRVTLRCSPRSGDLSVYWYQQSLDQGLQFLIQYYNGEERAKGNILERFSAQQFPDLHSELNLSSLELGDSALYFCASSVVDWSNTGELFFGEGSRLTVL.

This chain links TRBV6-5 with TRBJ2-7; D could derive from TRBD1 or TRBD2 (5 bases each). The length of the CDR3 is 15 residues. Trimming removed 6 bases at V and 0 bases at J, with 15 bases between. Looked up from germline, CDR1 is MNHEY and CDR2 is SVGAGI. In DNA, the CDR3 is TGTGCCAGCAGACGAACTAGGGACGGCTCCTACGAGCAGTACTTC. Amino acid sequence: CASRRTRDGSYEQYF.

The CDR3 sequence is CASSLRAGVETQYF. The CDR3 DNA is TGTGCCAGCAGCTTAAGGGCAGGGGTCGAGACCCAGTACTTC. The chain employs TRBV7-2 and TRBJ2-5, with D maybe TRBD1 (6 bases). Germline V gives CDR1 SGHTA, CDR2 FQGNSA. The V end lost 2 bases, the J end lost 5 bases, and 12 bases lay between the germline ends. The CDR3 extends over 14 amino acids.

The chain couples TRBV6-6 to TRBJ1-2; D unresolved. Trimming took 2 bases from V and 5 from J, leaving 12 bases between them. The CDR3 covers 14 residues. The V gene's germline CDR1 is MNHNY and CDR2 SVGAGI (reference sequence). As DNA, the CDR3 is TGTGCCAGCAGTTACGACGGAGGCGGGTATGGCTACACCTTC. Amino acid sequence: CASSYDGGGYGYTF.

The chain links TRBV6-1 to TRBJ2-3, with D perhaps TRBD1 (5 bases). Deletions cut 7 bases from V and 4 bases from J, with 15 bases between. This CDR3 comprises 14 residues. CDR1 is MNHNS and CDR2 is SASEGT in the germline V gene. In DNA, the CDR3 is TGTGCCAGCACTTTAGGCAGGGCTGCAGATACGCAGTATTTT. Amino acids: CASTLGRAADTQYF.